This T cell receptor beta chain was documented in a study of PD-1 blockade in classical Hodgkin lymphoma. About the study: Patients were infused with nivolumab 3 mg/kg every 2 weeks.

The junction had 19 bases not matched to a gene; V was cut back by 4 bases and J by 5 bases. Germline V gives CDR1 MDHEN, CDR2 SYDVKM. The CDR3 loop spans 18 amino acids. Only in-frame clones appear in the TCRdb table, and some are missing; sequencing was by immunoSEQ multiplex PCR. The data show around 44,000 clones, roughly nine tenths seen once. Every patient relapsed after autologous stem cell transplantation, and brentuximab vedotin exposure varied. Best responses were complete response, partial response or progressive disease. Notes on the study in general: By cycle point C4D1, TCR diversity had risen significantly in CD4+ cells (but not CD8+ cells).

This clone was seen just once. The antigen is unknown. The sequenced sample was peripheral blood mononuclear cells (PBMCs), obtained before the second cycle of nivolumab. This sequence originates from a human donor with classical Hodgkin lymphoma. The gene calls are TRBV28 and TRBJ2-5; 7 bases agree with TRBD2. CDR3 region: CASSSDFLGGGPRETQYF. CDR3 sequence (DNA): TGTGCCAGCAGTTCAGATTTTTTGGGGGGAGGGCCGCGGGAGACCCAGTACTTC. Complete variable domain (other parts from reference TRBV28 and TRBJ2-5): DVKVTQSSRYLVKRTGEKVFLECVQDMDHENMFWYRQDPGLGLRLIYFSYDVKMKEKGDIPEGYSVSREKKERFSLILESASTNQTSMYLCASSSDFLGGGPRETQYFGPGTRLLVL.